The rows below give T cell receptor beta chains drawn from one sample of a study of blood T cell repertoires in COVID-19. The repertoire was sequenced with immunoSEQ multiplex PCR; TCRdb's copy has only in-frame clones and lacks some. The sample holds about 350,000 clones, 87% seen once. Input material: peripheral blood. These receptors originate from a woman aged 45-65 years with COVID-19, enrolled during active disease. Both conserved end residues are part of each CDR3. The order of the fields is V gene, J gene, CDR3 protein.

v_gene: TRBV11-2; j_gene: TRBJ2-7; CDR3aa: CASSSGTSGAGQYF
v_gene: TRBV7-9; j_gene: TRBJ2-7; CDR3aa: CASSINVREQYF
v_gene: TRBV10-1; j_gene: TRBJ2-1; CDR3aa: CASRGQGRDEQFF
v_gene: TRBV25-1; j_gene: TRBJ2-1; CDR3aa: CASSRQGFVYNEQFF
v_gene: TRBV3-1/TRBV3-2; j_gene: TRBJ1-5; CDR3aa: CASSQDRGNQPQHF
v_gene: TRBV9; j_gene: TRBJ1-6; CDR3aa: CASSVEGRANSPLHF
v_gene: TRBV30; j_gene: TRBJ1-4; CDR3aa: CAWSAGHGNEKLFF
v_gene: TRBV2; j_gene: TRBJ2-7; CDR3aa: CASSLGKSYEQYF
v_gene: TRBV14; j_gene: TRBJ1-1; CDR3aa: CASSRHGGVSTEAFF
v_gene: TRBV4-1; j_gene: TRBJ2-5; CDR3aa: CASSQGTGGIVETQYF
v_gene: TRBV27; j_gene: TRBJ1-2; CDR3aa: CASSFSVNYGYTF
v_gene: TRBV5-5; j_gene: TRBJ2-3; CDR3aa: CASSLAGGSSADTQYF
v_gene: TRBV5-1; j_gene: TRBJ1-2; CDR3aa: CASSPGQGSFGYTF
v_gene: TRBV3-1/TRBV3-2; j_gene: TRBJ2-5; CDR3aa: CASSQGLFGTPGIETQYF
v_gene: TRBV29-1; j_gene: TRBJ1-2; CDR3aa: CSVVGGQGARGYTF
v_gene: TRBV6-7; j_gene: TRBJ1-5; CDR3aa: CASQNYQDRGSNQPQHF
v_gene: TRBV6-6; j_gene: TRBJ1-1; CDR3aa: CASSYPGGEIEAFF
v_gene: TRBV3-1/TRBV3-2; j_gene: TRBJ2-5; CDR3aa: CASSQFLGVQETQYF
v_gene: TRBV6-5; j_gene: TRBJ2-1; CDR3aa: CASRADRGSNNEQFF
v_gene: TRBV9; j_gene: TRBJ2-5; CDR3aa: CASSVGSAGYGTQYF
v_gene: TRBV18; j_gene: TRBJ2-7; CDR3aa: CASSPLNSGSSYEQYF
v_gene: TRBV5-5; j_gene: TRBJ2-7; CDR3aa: CASSLVGTSGIYEQYF
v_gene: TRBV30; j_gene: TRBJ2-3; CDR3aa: CAWSVQGGADTQYF
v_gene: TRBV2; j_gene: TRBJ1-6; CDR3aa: CASSESSQGRDSNSPLHF
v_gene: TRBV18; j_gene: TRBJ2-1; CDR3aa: CASSRLLSSYNEQFF
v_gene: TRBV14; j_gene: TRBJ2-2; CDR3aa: CASSPRVAGNTGELFF
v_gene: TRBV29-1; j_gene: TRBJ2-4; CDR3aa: CSVLGGAAGDIQYF
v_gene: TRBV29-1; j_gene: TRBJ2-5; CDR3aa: CSALTGQETQYF
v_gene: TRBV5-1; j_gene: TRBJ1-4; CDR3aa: CASSAKIKDRVNEKLFF
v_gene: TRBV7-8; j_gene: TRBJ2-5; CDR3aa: CASSFRGAGETQYF
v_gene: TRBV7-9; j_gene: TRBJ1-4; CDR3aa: CASSAGAATNEKLFF
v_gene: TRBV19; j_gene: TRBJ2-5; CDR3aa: CASSSTSRETQYF
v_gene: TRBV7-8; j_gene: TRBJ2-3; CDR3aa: CASSGSGGGFYGSAFDTQYF
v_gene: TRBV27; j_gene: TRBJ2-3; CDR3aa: CASSPTSGRGADTQYF
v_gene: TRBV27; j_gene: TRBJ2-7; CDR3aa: CASSLSAGENYEQYF
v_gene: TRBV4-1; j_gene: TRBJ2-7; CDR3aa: CASSPGLASNYEQYF
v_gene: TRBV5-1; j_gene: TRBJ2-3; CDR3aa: CASSFQNTDTQYF
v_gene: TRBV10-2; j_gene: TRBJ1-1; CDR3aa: CASSEGQGGRNTEAFF
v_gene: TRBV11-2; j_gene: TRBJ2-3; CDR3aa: CASSLEGGRADTQYF
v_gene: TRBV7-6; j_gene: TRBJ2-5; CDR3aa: CASSFTRTGYQETQYF
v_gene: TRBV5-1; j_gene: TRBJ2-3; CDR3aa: CASSLARGLTDTQYF
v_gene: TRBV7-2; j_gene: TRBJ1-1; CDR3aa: CASSLSGGGTNTEAFF
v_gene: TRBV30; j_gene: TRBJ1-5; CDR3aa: CAWSKLQGASNQPQHF
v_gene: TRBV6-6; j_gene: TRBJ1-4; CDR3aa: CASKGIVNEKLFF
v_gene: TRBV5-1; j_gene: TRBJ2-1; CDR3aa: CASSLETSGRAFHNEQFF
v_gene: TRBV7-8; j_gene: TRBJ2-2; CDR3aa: CASSLPSGIVLGELFF
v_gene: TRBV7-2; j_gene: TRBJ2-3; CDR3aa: CASSSRQSTDTQYF
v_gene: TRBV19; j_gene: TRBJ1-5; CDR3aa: CASSIQGIQPQHF
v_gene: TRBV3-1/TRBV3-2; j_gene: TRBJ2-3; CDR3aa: CASSLTSGSTDTQYF
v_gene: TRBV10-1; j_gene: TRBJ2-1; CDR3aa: CASSVEPGQGTNEQFF